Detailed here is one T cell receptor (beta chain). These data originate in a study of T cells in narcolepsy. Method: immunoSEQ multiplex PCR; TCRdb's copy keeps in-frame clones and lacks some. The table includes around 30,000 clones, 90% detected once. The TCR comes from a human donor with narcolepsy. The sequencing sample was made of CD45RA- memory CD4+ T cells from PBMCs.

The CDR3 sequence is CASRRTDSGANVLTF. The CDR3, as DNA: TGTGCCAGCAGGCGGACAGACTCTGGGGCCAACGTCCTGACTTTC. The chain has TRBV7-2 and TRBJ2-6; D is perhaps TRBD1 (6 bases). This CDR3 contains 15 residues. The germline CDR1 and CDR2 sequences are SGHTA and FQGNSA. V was clipped by 6 bases and J by 0 bases, with 9 bases between them.